Below, one T cell receptor (beta chain) is given with its context. Germline lookup yields CDR1 LNHDA and CDR2 SQIVND (reference sequence). V lost 6 bases, J lost 3 bases, and 9 bases lay in between. This CDR3 region has 13 residues. Assay used: immunoSEQ multiplex PCR; TCRdb lists only in-frame clones, some missing. The sample records 250,000 to 350,000 clones, roughly 90% being singletons. The source of the sample is a study of blood T cell repertoires in COVID-19. The clonotype was recovered from a woman aged 45-65 years who had recovered from COVID-19. The gene calls are TRBV19 and TRBJ2-1; TRBD1 might be the D (5 bases). The sequencing sample was made of peripheral blood. The CDR3 region is CASSPDSYNEQFF. Here the CDR3 DNA reads TGTGCCAGTAGCCCTGACAGCTACAATGAGCAGTTCTTC. Together with reference TRBV19 and TRBJ2-1, the CDR3 gives the full variable domain: DGGITQSPKYLFRKEGQNVTLSCEQNLNHDAMYWYRQDPGQGLRLIYYSQIVNDFQKGDIAEGYSVSREKKESFPLTVTSAQKNPTAFYLCASSPDSYNEQFFGPGTRLTVL.